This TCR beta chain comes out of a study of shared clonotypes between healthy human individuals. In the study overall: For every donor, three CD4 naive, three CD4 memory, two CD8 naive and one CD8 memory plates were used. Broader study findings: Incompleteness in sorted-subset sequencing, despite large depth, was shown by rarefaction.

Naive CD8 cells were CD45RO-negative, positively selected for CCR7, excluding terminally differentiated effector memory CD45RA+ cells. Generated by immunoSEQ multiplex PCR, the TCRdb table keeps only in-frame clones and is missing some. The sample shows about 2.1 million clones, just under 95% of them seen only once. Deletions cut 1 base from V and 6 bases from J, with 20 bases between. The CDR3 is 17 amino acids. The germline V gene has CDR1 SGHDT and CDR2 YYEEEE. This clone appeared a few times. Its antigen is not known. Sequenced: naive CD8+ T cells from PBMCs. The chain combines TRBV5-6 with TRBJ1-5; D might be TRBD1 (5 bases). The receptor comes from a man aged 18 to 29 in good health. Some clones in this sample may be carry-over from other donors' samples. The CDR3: CASSLRWGRALGQPQHF. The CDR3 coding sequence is TGTGCCAGCAGCTTGAGATGGGGCAGGGCTTTGGGTCAGCCCCAGCATTTT.